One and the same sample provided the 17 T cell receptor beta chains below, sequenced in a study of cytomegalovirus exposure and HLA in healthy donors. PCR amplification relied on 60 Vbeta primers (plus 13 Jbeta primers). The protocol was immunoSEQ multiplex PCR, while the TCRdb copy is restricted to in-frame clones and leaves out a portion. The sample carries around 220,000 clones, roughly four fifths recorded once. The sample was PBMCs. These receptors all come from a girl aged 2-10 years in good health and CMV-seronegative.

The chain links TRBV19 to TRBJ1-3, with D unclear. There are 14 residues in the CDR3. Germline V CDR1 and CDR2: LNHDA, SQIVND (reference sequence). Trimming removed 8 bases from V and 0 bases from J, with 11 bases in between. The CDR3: CASVVTGSGNTIYF. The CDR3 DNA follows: TGTGCCAGTGTAGTTACTGGCTCTGGAAACACCATATATTTT.

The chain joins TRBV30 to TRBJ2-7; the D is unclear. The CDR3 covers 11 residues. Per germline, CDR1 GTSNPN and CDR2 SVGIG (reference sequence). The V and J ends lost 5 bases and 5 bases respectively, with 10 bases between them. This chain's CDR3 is CAWQPANEQYF. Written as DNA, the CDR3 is TGTGCCTGGCAACCCGCTAACGAGCAGTACTTC. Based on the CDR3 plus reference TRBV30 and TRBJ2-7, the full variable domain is SQTIHQWPATLVQPVGSPLSLECTVEGTSNPNLYWYRQAAGRGLQLLFYSVGIGQISSEVPQNLSASRPQDRQFILSSKKLLLSDSGFYLCAWQPANEQYFGPGTRLTVT.

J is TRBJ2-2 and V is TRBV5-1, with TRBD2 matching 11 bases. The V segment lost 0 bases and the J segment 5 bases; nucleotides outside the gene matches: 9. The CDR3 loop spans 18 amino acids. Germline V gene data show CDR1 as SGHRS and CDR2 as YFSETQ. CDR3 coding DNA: TGCGCCAGCAGCTTGGTTGGGCTAGCGGGAGGATGGACCGGGGAGCTGTTTTTT. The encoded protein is CASSLVGLAGGWTGELFF.

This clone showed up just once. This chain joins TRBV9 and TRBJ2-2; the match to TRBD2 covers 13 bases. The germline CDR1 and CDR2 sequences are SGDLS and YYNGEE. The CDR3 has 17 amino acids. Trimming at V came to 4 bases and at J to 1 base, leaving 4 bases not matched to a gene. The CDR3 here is CASSFRTSGGNTGELFF. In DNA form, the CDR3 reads TGTGCCAGCAGCTTCCGGACTAGCGGGGGGAACACCGGGGAGCTGTTTTTT.

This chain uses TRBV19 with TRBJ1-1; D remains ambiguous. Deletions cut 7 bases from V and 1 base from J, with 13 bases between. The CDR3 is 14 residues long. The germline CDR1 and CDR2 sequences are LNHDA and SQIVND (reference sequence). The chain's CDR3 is CASTSYGGNTEAFF. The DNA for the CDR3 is TGTGCCAGTACGAGTTACGGTGGGAACACTGAAGCTTTCTTT.

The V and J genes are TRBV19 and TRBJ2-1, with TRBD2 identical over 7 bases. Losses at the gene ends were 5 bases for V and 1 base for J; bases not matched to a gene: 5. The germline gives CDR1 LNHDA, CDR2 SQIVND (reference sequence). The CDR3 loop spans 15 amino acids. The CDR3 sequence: CASSSASGSYNEQFF. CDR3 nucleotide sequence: TGTGCCAGTAGTTCGGCTAGCGGTTCCTACAATGAGCAGTTCTTC.

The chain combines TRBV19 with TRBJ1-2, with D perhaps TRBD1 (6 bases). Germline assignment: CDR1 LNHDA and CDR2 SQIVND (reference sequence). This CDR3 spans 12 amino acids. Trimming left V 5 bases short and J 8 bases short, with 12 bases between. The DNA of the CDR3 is TGTGCCAGTAGTCAGGGGTGGAACGGCTACACCTTC. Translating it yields CASSQGWNGYTF.

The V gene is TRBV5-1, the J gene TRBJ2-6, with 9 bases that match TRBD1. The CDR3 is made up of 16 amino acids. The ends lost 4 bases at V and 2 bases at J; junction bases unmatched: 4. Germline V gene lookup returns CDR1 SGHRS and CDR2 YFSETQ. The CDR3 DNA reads TGCGCCAGCAGCGCTAGGACAGGGGCTGGGGCCAACGTCCTGACTTTC. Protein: CASSARTGAGANVLTF. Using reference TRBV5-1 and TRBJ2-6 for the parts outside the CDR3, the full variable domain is KAGVTQTPRYLIKTRGQQVTLSCSPISGHRSVSWYQQTPGQGLQFLFEYFSETQRNKGNFPGRFSGRQFSNSRSEMNVSTLELGDSALYLCASSARTGAGANVLTFGAGSRLTVL.

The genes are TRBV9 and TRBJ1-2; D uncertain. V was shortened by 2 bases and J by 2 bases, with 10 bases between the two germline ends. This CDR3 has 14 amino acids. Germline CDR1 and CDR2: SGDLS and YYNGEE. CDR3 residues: CASSVAGNNYGYTF. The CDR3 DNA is TGTGCCAGCAGCGTGGCGGGGAACAACTATGGCTACACCTTC.

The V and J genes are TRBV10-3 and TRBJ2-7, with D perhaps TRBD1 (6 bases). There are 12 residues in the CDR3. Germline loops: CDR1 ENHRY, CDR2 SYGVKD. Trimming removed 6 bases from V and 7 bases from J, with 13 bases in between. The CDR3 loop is CAIRWTDGEQYF. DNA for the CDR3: TGTGCCATCAGGTGGACAGACGGGGAGCAGTACTTC.

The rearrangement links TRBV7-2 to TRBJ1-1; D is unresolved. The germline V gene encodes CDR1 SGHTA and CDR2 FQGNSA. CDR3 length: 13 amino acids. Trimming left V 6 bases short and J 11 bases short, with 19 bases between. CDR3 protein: CASSAKRFLVAFF. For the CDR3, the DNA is TGTGCCAGCAGTGCCAAGCGTTTTCTGGTGGCTTTCTTT. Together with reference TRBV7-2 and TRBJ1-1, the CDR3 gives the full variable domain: GAGVSQSPSNKVTEKGKDVELRCDPISGHTALYWYRQSLGQGLEFLIYFQGNSAPDKSGLPSDRFSAERTGGSVSTLTIQRTQQEDSAVYLCASSAKRFLVAFFGQGTRLTVV.

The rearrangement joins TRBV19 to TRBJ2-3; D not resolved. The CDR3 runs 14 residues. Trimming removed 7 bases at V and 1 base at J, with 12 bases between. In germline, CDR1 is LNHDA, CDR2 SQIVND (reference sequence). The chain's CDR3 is CASKPATRTDTQYF. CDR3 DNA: TGTGCCAGTAAGCCAGCGACCCGCACAGATACGCAGTATTTT.

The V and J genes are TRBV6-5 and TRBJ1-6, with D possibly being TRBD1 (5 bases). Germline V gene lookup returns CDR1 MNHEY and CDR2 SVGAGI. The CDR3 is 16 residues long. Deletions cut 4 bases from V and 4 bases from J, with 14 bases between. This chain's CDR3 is CASSSRGTGYNSPLHF. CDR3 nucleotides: TGTGCCAGCAGTTCCCGCGGGACGGGATATAATTCACCCCTCCACTTT.

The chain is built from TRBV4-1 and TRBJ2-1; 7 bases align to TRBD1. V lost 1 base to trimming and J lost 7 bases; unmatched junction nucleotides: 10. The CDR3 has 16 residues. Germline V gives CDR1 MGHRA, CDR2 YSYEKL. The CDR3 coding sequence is TGCGCCAGCAGCCAAGCGACAGGGTCGGGTTTAAATGAGCAGTTCTTC. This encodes CASSQATGSGLNEQFF.

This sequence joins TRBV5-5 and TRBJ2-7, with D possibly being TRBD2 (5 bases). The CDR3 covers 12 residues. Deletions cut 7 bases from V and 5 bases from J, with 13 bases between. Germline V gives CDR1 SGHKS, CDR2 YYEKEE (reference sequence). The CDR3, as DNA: TGTGCCAGCGGACTGCCCGAGGACGAGCAGTACTTC. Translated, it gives CASGLPEDEQYF.

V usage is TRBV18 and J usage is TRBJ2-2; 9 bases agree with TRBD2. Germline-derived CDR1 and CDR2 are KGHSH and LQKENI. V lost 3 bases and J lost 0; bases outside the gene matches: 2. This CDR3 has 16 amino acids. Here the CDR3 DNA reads TGTGCCAGCTCACCGCTAGCGGGAACGAACACCGGGGAGCTGTTTTTT. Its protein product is CASSPLAGTNTGELFF.

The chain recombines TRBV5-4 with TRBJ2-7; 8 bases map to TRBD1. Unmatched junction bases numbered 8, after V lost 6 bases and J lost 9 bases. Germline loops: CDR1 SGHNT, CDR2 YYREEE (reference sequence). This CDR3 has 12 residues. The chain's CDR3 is CASTTQGAAQYF. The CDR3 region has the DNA TGTGCCAGCACCACGCAGGGGGCCGCGCAGTACTTC.